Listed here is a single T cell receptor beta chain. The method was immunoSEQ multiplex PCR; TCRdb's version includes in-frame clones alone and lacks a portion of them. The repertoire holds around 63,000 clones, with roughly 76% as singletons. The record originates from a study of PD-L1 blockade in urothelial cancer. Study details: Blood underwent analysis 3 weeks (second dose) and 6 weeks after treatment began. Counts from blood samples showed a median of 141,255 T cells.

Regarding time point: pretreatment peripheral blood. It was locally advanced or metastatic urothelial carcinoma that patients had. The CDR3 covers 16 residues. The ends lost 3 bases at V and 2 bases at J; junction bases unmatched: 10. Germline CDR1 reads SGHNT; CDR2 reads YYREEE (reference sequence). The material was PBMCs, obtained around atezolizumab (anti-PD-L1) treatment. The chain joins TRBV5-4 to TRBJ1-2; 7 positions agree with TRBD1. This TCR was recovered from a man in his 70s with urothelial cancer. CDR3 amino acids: CASSSQAGTANYGYTF. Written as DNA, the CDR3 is TGTGCCAGCAGCTCACAGGCAGGGACAGCCAACTATGGCTACACCTTC.